This TCR beta chain emerged from a study of patients and donors after allogeneic stem cell transplantation. Germline V gives CDR1 DFQATT, CDR2 SNEGSKA (reference sequence). V shed 7 bases and J shed 5 bases, with 14 bases lying between them. The CDR3 totals 12 residues. This clonotype was counted many times. TCRdb fed the RT-PCR reads into MiXCR, producing one record per CDR3 protein. This sample has some 60,000 distinct CDR3 sequences; 10% to 15% occur once, and the top ten carry around 33%. Sequenced: blood, either unsorted or a sorted T cell fraction (not recorded which). This TCR came from a human donor who was either an allogeneic HSCT recipient or a stem cell or donor lymphocyte infusion donor (not recorded which). It is not recorded whose cells these are; they may come from a transplant donor. This chain connects TRBV20-1 to TRBJ2-5; maybe TRBD1 (5 bases). CDR3 loop: CSGWAQVETQYF. DNA of the CDR3: TGCAGTGGATGGGCACAGGTGGAGACCCAGTACTTC.